These T cell receptor beta chains were read from a single sample in a study of blood T cells in healthy people across ages. TCRdb called the 5' RACE reads again in MiXCR, with one record for every CDR3 protein. The sample includes 1.5 million to 2 million distinct CDR3 sequences, about 49% of them seen just once. Sequencing was performed on blood. These receptors were obtained from a woman in her thirties or forties in good health. Each CDR3 is given with its conserved first and last residue. The order of the fields is CDR3 protein, CDR3 DNA, D gene, J gene, V gene, clone size. D genes are given only for firm matches. Some rows have no size entry. The others give once, few or many, or a class for an expanded clone.

CDR3 protein: CASSLRQKYNEQFF; CDR3 DNA: TGTGCTAGCAGCTTAAGACAGAAGTACAATGAGCAGTTCTTC; D gene: .; J gene: TRBJ2-1; V gene: TRBV7-7; clone size: .
CDR3 protein: CSVQGVYTGELFF; CDR3 DNA: TGCAGCGTCCAGGGGGTTTACACCGGGGAGCTGTTTTTT; D gene: TRBD1; J gene: TRBJ2-2; V gene: TRBV29-1; clone size: .
CDR3 protein: CASSQDRSAIYEQYF; CDR3 DNA: TGCGCCAGCAGCCAAGATCGGTCAGCCATCTACGAGCAGTACTTC; D gene: .; J gene: TRBJ2-7; V gene: TRBV4-3; clone size: many
CDR3 protein: CASSYSLSRSSGANVLTF; CDR3 DNA: TGTGCCAGCAGTTACTCACTTTCAAGATCCTCTGGGGCCAACGTCCTGACTTTC; D gene: .; J gene: TRBJ2-6; V gene: TRBV6-5; clone size: few
CDR3 protein: CASSSHLATDTQYF; CDR3 DNA: TGTGCCAGCAGCTCCCACCTGGCCACAGATACGCAGTATTTT; D gene: .; J gene: TRBJ2-3; V gene: TRBV7-9; clone size: .
CDR3 protein: CSARSPGLGGGKQYF; CDR3 DNA: TGCAGTGCTCGATCTCCGGGACTAGGAGGGGGCAAGCAGTACTTC; D gene: .; J gene: TRBJ2-7; V gene: TRBV20-1; clone size: few
CDR3 protein: CASSLVSGQSDTQYF; CDR3 DNA: TGTGCCAGCAGCTTGGTCTCGGGACAATCAGATACGCAGTATTTT; D gene: .; J gene: TRBJ2-3; V gene: TRBV5-6; clone size: .
CDR3 protein: CSVARQQETQYF; CDR3 DNA: TGCAGCGTTGCGAGACAGCAGGAGACCCAGTACTTC; D gene: .; J gene: TRBJ2-5; V gene: TRBV29-1; clone size: many
CDR3 protein: CASSLLGQGARETQYF; CDR3 DNA: TGCGCCAGCAGCTTGTTGGGACAGGGGGCACGCGAGACCCAGTACTTC; D gene: TRBD1; J gene: TRBJ2-5; V gene: TRBV5-1; clone size: few
CDR3 protein: CATSRGVSTQYF; CDR3 DNA: TGTGCCACCAGCAGAGGGGTCTCGACCCAGTACTTC; D gene: .; J gene: TRBJ2-5; V gene: TRBV15; clone size: .
CDR3 protein: CSVVPGQETQYF; CDR3 DNA: TGCAGCGTTGTCCCGGGTCAAGAGACCCAGTACTTC; D gene: .; J gene: TRBJ2-5; V gene: TRBV29-1; clone size: many
CDR3 protein: CASRGRGGMNTEAFF; CDR3 DNA: TGTGCCAGTAGGGGCAGGGGGGGGATGAACACTGAAGCTTTCTTT; D gene: TRBD1; J gene: TRBJ1-1; V gene: TRBV19; clone size: .
CDR3 protein: CASSLDVMGGTYNEQFF; CDR3 DNA: TGTGCCAGCAGCTTAGATGTGATGGGGGGCACCTACAATGAGCAGTTCTTC; D gene: .; J gene: TRBJ2-1; V gene: TRBV7-2; clone size: .
CDR3 protein: CASSPNPGTLEQYF; CDR3 DNA: TGTGCCAGCAGCCCCAACCCAGGGACCCTCGAGCAGTACTTC; D gene: .; J gene: TRBJ2-7; V gene: TRBV4-2; clone size: many
CDR3 protein: CATRQLAGGRDEQFF; CDR3 DNA: TGTGCCACCAGACAACTAGCGGGGGGACGTGATGAGCAGTTCTTC; D gene: TRBD2; J gene: TRBJ2-1; V gene: TRBV24-1; clone size: few